Listed here is a single T cell receptor (beta chain). This entry belongs to a study of blood T cell repertoires in COVID-19. Study summary: Sites in the United States, Italy and Spain provided acute and convalescent COVID-19 samples.

The data were produced by immunoSEQ multiplex PCR, yet TCRdb's version contains in-frame clones alone and is incomplete. The table shows about 260,000 clones, with under 90% occurring only once. The V gene lost 4 bases and the J gene lost 3 bases, with 10 bases spanning the gap. The CDR3 extends over 13 amino acids. CDR1 and CDR2 (germline): SGHTA, FQGTGA. The sample consisted of peripheral blood. This clonotype was sampled from a man aged 60-69 years with acute or convalescent COVID-19. The V and J genes are TRBV7-3 and TRBJ2-7; D possibly corresponds to TRBD2 (5 bases). In DNA, the CDR3 is TGTGCCAGCAGCTCATCCAGCGGCTACGAGCAGTACTTC. Its translation is CASSSSSGYEQYF.